This TCR beta chain was captured by sequencing in a study of PD-1 blockade in classical Hodgkin lymphoma. After autologous stem cell transplantation all patients relapsed, and prior brentuximab vedotin exposure differed between cohorts. By share, this clone counts as medium-sized. Germline V gives CDR1 SGHRS, CDR2 YFSETQ. The J segment lost 7 bases and the V segment lost 4 bases, leaving 2 bases of the junction unmatched. This CDR3 spans 14 amino acids. TCRdb's copy holds only in-frame clones and misses some; the assay was immunoSEQ multiplex PCR. The sample records 9,500 to 12,000 clones, over 70% being singletons.

V usage is TRBV5-1 and J usage is TRBJ1-6, with 10 bases that match TRBD1. Sample: peripheral blood mononuclear cells (PBMCs), taken at baseline. The origin of this receptor is a human donor with classical Hodgkin lymphoma. The chain's CDR3 is CASSPGQGNSPLHF. The CDR3 coding sequence is TGCGCCAGCAGCCCGGGACAGGGGAATTCACCCCTCCACTTT.